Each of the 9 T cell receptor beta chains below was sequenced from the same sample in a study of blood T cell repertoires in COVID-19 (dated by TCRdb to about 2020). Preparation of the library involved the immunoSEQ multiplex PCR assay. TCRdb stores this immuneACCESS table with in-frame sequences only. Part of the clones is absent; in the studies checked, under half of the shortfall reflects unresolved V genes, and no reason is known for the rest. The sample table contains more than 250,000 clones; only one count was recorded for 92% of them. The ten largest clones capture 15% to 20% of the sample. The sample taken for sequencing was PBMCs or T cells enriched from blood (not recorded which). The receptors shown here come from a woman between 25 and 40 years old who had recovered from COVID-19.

CDR3 sequence (DNA): TGTGCCAGAGGACAGCACGGAGGCTACACCTTC. Protein: CARGQHGGYTF. V gene TRBV30 combines with J gene TRBJ1-2, with D possibly being TRBD1 (6 bases). This CDR3 spans 11 amino acids. Germline values: CDR1 GTSNPN, CDR2 SVGIG (reference sequence). The ends were cut back, 8 bases at V and 8 bases at J, with 15 bases in the middle.

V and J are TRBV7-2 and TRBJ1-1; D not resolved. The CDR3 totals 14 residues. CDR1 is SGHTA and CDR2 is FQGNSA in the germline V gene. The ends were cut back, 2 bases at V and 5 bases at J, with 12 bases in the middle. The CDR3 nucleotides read TGTGCCAGCAGCTTATTGGGGTCGGGAACTGAAGCTTTCTTT. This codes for CASSLLGSGTEAFF.

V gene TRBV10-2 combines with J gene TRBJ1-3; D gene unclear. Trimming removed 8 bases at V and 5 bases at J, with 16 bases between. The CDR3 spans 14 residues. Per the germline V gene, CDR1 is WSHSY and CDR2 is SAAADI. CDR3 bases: TGCGCCAGCGGGAGCTCGGGTGGGAGAAACACCATATATTTT. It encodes CASGSSGGRNTIYF.

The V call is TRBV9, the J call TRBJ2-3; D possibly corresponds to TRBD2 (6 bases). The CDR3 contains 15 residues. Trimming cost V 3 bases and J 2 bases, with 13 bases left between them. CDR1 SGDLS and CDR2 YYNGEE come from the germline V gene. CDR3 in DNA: TGTGCCAGCAGCGCAAGCGGACTACCCACAGATACGCAGTATTTT. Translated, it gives CASSASGLPTDTQYF.

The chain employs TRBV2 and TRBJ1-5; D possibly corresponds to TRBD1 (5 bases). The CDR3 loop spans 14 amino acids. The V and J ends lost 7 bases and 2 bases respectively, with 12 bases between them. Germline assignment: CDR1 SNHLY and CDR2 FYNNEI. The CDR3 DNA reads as TGTGCCAGCAAACAGGCGACCCGCAATCAGCCCCAGCATTTT. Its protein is CASKQATRNQPQHF.

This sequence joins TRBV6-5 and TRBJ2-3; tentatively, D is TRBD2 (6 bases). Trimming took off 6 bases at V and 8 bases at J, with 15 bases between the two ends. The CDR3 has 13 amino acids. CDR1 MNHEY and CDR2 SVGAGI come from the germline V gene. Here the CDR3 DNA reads TGTGCCAGCAGAGGGACCCTGGGGGGTACGCAGTATTTT. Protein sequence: CASRGTLGGTQYF.

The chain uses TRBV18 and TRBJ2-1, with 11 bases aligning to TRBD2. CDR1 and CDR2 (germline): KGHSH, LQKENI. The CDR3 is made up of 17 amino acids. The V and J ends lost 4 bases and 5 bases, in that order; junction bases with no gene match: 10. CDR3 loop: CASSRRAPSGRNNEQFF. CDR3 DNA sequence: TGTGCCAGCTCACGACGGGCCCCTAGCGGGAGGAACAATGAGCAGTTCTTC.

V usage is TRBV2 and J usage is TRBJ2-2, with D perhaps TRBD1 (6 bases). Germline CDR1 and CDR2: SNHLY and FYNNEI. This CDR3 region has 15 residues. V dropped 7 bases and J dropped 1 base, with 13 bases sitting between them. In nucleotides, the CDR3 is TGTGCCAGCATCAGGGGAGCGTGGAACACCGGGGAGCTGTTTTTT. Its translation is CASIRGAWNTGELFF.

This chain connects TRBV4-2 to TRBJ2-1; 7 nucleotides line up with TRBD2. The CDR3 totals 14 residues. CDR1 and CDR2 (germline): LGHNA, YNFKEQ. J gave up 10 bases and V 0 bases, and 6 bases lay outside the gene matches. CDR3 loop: CASSQETGGKEQFF. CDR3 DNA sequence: TGTGCCAGCAGCCAAGAGACGGGGGGTAAGGAGCAGTTCTTC.